This paragraph covers one T cell receptor beta chain sequence. The table came from immunoSEQ multiplex PCR; TCRdb's copy has only in-frame clones and leaves some out. Of about 220,000 clones in the sample, over 75% were seen once. This sample was taken from a study of blood T cell repertoires in COVID-19. The wider study: Collection of acute and convalescent COVID-19 samples took place in the United States, Italy and Spain.

This sequence was found in a woman aged 60-70 years who had recovered from COVID-19. The sample taken for sequencing was PBMCs or T cells enriched from blood (not recorded which).

The DNA of the CDR3 is TGTGCCAGCAGCCAAGGCCCCGGGACAGGGGGGTACGAGCAGTACTTC. This gives the protein CASSQGPGTGGYEQYF. The chain joins TRBV4-2 to TRBJ2-7, with TRBD1 matching over 11 bases. The CDR3 is 16 residues long. V was pared by 1 base and J by 4 bases, with 6 bases of the junction left unmatched. Germline V lookup: CDR1 LGHNA, CDR2 YNFKEQ.